This TCR beta chain was found in a study of beta chain features in type 1 diabetes. All of the isolated RNA was reverse transcribed, so expressed TCRB transcripts were sequenced. Libraries were prepared by immunoSEQ multiplex PCR; TCRdb keeps only in-frame clonotypes and omits some of them. The repertoire holds fewer than 110,000 clones, with roughly 28% as singletons. Per germline, CDR1 SGHVS and CDR2 FQNEAQ. V was pared by 6 bases and J by 0 bases, with 4 bases between. The CDR3 length is 12 residues. Note on this clone: The antigen is undetermined.

Study-level results: In every one of the four CD4+ subsets, TCRB CDR3s were moderately but significantly shorter in Type 1 diabetes patients. Across patients, naive, central memory and Treg TCRB repertoires exhibited apparently greater similarity than was observed across healthy donors.

The sequence was obtained from a young woman with type 1 diabetes. V gene TRBV7-8 combines with J gene TRBJ2-3, with D uncertain. Sequencing was performed on central memory CD4+ T cells from blood. Here the CDR3 reads CASSSSTDTQYF. In DNA, the CDR3 is TGTGCCAGCAGTTCTAGCACAGATACGCAGTATTTT.